The rows below give T cell receptor beta chains drawn from one sample of a study of blood T cell repertoires in COVID-19. Sequenced by immunoSEQ multiplex PCR; TCRdb stores in-frame clones only, minus some. The sample lists 350,000 or so clones, nearly 90% occurring once. Sequences were obtained from peripheral blood. The receptors come from a man younger than 30 with active or convalescent COVID-19. Both conserved end residues are part of each CDR3. D genes are given only for firm matches. Only some rows state a clone size, as once, few, many or a class for expanded clones.

j_gene: TRBJ2-1; d_gene: TRBD2; v_gene: TRBV11-2; abundance: -; CDR3aa: CASSQRTRVHEQFF; CDR3nt: TGTGCCAGCAGCCAAAGGACTAGAGTACATGAGCAGTTCTTC
j_gene: TRBJ2-7; d_gene: -; v_gene: TRBV2; abundance: -; CDR3aa: CASSEYLEQYF; CDR3nt: TGTGCCAGCAGTGAATACTTAGAGCAGTACTTC
j_gene: TRBJ2-7; d_gene: TRBD1; v_gene: TRBV6-5; abundance: few; CDR3aa: CASSYSKQGAREQYF; CDR3nt: TGTGCCAGCAGTTACTCGAAGCAGGGGGCGAGAGAGCAGTACTTC
j_gene: TRBJ1-1; d_gene: -; v_gene: TRBV7-9; abundance: -; CDR3aa: CASSLASRANTEAFF; CDR3nt: TGTGCCAGCAGCTTAGCGAGCAGGGCGAACACTGAAGCTTTCTTT
j_gene: TRBJ2-7; d_gene: -; v_gene: TRBV28; abundance: -; CDR3aa: CASRQGYEQYF; CDR3nt: TGTGCCAGCAGACAGGGTTACGAGCAGTACTTC
j_gene: TRBJ2-1; d_gene: TRBD2; v_gene: TRBV24-1; abundance: -; CDR3aa: CATSVSGSSYNEQFF; CDR3nt: TGTGCCACCAGTGTTAGCGGGAGCTCCTACAATGAGCAGTTCTTC
j_gene: TRBJ1-1; d_gene: -; v_gene: TRBV7-3; abundance: -; CDR3aa: CASSETGRNTEAFF; CDR3nt: TGTGCCAGCTCCGAGACTGGGAGAAACACTGAAGCTTTCTTT
j_gene: TRBJ1-1; d_gene: TRBD1; v_gene: TRBV19; abundance: -; CDR3aa: CASSLDRGQGHTEAFF; CDR3nt: TGTGCCAGTAGTTTGGACAGGGGGCAAGGGCACACTGAAGCTTTCTTT
j_gene: TRBJ2-7; d_gene: -; v_gene: TRBV5-4; abundance: -; CDR3aa: CASSMGLGHYEQYF; CDR3nt: TGTGCCAGCAGCATGGGACTGGGGCACTACGAGCAGTACTTC
j_gene: TRBJ1-3; d_gene: -; v_gene: TRBV9; abundance: -; CDR3aa: CASSVARGSGNTIYF; CDR3nt: TGTGCCAGCAGCGTCGCCAGGGGCTCTGGAAACACCATATATTTT